These T cell receptor beta chains were read from a single sample in a study of shared clonotypes between healthy human individuals. Clones were sequenced by immunoSEQ multiplex PCR, and TCRdb holds only the in-frame ones, with some missing. The data hold hundreds of thousands of clones, with 60% to 80% observed a single time. Sample: memory CD4+ T cells sorted from blood. These receptor sequences come from a woman in her twenties or thirties in good health. CDR3s include the opening cysteine and the closing phenylalanine or tryptophan. D genes are given only for firm matches. The size field is filled for only some rows; it gives once, few, many or a size class.

d_call	j_call	clone_size	v_call	cdr3_nt	cdr3_aa
NA	TRBJ2-7	NA	TRBV7-8	TGTGCCAGCAGAGCTATCCGGGACTCGCTCTACGAGCAGTACTTC	CASRAIRDSLYEQYF
NA	TRBJ1-2	NA	TRBV2	TGTGCCAGCAGTGGATTTTTAGGGGAGTGGGCTGGCTACACCTTC	CASSGFLGEWAGYTF
TRBD2	TRBJ2-6	NA	TRBV13	TGTGCCAGCAGCTCGACTAGCGGGAGGGCCTCTGGGGCCAACGTCCTGACTTTC	CASSSTSGRASGANVLTF
NA	TRBJ2-3	NA	TRBV7-9	TGTGCCAGCAGCCGGGGGGCGGGTCCCCTCACAGATACGCAGTATTTT	CASSRGAGPLTDTQYF
TRBD1	TRBJ1-5	NA	TRBV15	TGTGCCACCAGCCGGACAGGGGATCAGCCCCAGCATTTT	CATSRTGDQPQHF
NA	TRBJ1-1	NA	TRBV29-1	TGCAGCGTTGAATACGGGTTGGGGAACACTGAAGCTTTCTTT	CSVEYGLGNTEAFF
NA	TRBJ2-7	NA	TRBV15	TGTGCCACCAGCAGAGTGGGTTCCTACGAGCAGTACTTC	CATSRVGSYEQYF
TRBD1	TRBJ2-1	NA	TRBV5-1	TGCGCCAGCAGCGAGGGATCAGGGGGCCAACAGCAGTTCTTC	CASSEGSGGQQQFF
TRBD2	TRBJ2-1	few	TRBV5-1	TGCGCCAGCAGCTCAGCGGGAGGATATAATGAGCAGTTCTTC	CASSSAGGYNEQFF
NA	TRBJ1-5	NA	TRBV27	TGTGCCAGCAGCCCGGCTAATCAGCCCCAGCATTTT	CASSPANQPQHF
TRBD2	TRBJ2-7	NA	TRBV28	TGTGCCAGCAGTCGCCCTATGGCTAGCGGAAGCTCCTACGAGCAGTACTTC	CASSRPMASGSSYEQYF
NA	TRBJ2-2	NA	TRBV5-1	TGCGCCAGCAGCTTGAACCAGGCAGGCGGGGAGCTGTTTTTT	CASSLNQAGGELFF
TRBD2	TRBJ2-1	NA	TRBV6-6	TGTGCCAGCAGTTACGGGCGGGAGGTGACCCATGAGCAGTTCTTC	CASSYGREVTHEQFF